Sequencing of this TCR beta chain was carried out in a study of T cell repertoires in cytomegalovirus infection. Study findings and constraints: It was HLA-C-restricted CMV-specific TCR beta clonotypes that dominated the response ex vivo.

As concerns this clonotype: The antigen remains unidentified.

TCRdb independently ran MiXCR on the reads; one entry per CDR3 protein. The data hold roughly 250,000 distinct CDR3 sequences, with 22% observed a single time. V lost 3 bases and J lost 0; bases outside the gene matches: 2. This CDR3 comprises 14 residues. Germline V CDR1 and CDR2: DFQATT, SNEGSKA (reference sequence). This rearrangement joins TRBV20-1 to TRBJ2-7; 10 positions match TRBD2. Sequencing was done on a sample of CD8+ T cells from PBMCs. This receptor was identified in a human donor in good health (CMV status not recorded). Some clones in this sample may be carry-over from other donors' samples. CDR3 bases: TGCAGTGCTAGGAGCGGGGGGGTCTCCTACGAGCAGTACTTC. Protein sequence: CSARSGGVSYEQYF.